The T cell receptor beta chain described here comes from a study of technical replicates of blood from several donors. This clone was observed a single time. The repertoire was sequenced with immunoSEQ multiplex PCR; TCRdb's copy has only in-frame clones and lacks some. In the table there are under 95,000 clones, around 94% of which are singletons. CDR1 and CDR2 (germline): WNHNN, SYGVQD (reference sequence). The CDR3 extends over 15 amino acids. V was pared by 6 bases and J by 5 bases, with 14 bases between. The V gene is TRBV10-1, the J gene TRBJ1-6; the D is unclear. The source of this sequence is a human donor in good health. Sample: T cells isolated from PBMCs. The CDR3 loop reads CASSDNIGDNSPLHF. The CDR3 DNA is TGCGCCAGCAGCGACAACATCGGGGATAATTCACCCCTCCACTTT.